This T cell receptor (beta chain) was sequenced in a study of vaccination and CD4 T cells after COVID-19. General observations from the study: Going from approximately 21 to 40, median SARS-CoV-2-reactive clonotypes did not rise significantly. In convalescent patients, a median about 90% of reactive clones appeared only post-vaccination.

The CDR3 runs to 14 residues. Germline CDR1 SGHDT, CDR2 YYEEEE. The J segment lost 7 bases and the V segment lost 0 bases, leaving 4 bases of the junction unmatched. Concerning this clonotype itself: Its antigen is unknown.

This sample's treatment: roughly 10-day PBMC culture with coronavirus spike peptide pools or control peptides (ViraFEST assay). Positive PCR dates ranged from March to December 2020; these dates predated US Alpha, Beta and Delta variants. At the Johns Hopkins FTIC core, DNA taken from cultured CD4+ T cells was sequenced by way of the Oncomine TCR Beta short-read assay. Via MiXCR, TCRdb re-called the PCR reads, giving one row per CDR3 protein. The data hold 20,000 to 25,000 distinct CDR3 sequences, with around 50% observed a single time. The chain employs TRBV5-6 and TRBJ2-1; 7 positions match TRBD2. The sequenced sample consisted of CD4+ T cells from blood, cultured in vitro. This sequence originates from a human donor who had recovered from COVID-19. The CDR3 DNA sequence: TGTGCCAGCAGCTTGGGGACTAGGGGAAATGAGCAGTTCTTC. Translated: CASSLGTRGNEQFF. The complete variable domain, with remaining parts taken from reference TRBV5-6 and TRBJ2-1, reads DAGVTQSPTHLIKTRGQQVTLRCSPKSGHDTVSWYQQALGQGPQFIFQYYEEEERQRGNFPDRFSGHQFPNYSSELNVNALLLGDSALYLCASSLGTRGNEQFFGPGTRLTVL.